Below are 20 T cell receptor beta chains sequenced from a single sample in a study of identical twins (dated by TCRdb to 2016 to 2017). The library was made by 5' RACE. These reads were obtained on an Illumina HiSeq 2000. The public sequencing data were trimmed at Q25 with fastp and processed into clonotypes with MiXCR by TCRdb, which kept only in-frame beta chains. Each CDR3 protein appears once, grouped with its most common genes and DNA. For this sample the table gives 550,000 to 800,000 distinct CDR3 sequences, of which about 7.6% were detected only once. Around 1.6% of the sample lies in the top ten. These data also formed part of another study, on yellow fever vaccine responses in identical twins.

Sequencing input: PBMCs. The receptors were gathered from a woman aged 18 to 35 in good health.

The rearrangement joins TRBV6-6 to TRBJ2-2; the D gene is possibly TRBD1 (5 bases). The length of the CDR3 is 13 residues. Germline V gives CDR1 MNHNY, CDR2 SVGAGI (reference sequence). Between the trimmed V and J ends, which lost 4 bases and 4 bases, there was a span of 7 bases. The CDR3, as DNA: TGTGCCAGCAGTTCCAGGGTCACCGGGGAGCTGTTTTTT. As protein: CASSSRVTGELFF.

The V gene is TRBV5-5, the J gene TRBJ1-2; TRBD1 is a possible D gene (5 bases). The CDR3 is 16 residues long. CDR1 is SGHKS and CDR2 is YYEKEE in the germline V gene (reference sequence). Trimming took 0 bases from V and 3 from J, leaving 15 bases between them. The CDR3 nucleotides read TGTGCCAGCAGCTTGGGAGGCGGAGGACAATACTATGGCTACACCTTC. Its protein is CASSLGGGGQYYGYTF.

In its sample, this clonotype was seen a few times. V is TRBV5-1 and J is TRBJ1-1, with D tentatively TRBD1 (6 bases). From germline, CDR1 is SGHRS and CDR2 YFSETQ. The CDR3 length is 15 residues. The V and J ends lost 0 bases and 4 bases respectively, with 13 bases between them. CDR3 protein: CASSLGGAGSTEAFF. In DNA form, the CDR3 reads TGCGCCAGCAGCTTGGGGGGGGCGGGGAGCACTGAAGCTTTCTTT.

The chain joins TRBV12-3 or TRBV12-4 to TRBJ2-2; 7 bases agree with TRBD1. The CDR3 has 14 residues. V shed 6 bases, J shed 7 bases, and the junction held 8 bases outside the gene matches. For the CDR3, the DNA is TGTGCCAGCAGGGCGACAGGGTTGGGCGGGGAGCTGTTTTTT. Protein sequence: CASRATGLGGELFF.

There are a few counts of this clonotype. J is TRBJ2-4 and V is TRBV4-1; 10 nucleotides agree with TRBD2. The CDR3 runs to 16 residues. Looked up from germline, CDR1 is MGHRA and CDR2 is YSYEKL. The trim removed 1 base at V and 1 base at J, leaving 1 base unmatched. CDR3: CASSQVSGGAKNIQYF. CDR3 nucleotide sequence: TGCGCCAGCAGCCAAGTTAGCGGGGGGGCCAAAAACATTCAGTACTTC.

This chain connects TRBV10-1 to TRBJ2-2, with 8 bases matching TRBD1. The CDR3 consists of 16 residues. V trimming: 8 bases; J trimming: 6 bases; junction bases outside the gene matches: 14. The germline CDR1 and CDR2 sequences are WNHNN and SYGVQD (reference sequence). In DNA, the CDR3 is TGCGCCAGCCGACAAAAACTTGGACAGGGCGCCGGGGAGCTGTTTTTT. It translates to CASRQKLGQGAGELFF.

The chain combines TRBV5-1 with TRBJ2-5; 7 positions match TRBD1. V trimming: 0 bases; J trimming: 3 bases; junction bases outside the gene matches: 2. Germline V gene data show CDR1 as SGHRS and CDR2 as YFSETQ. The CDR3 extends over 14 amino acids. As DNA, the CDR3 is TGCGCCAGCAGCTTGGTGGGACAGAAAGAGACCCAGTACTTC. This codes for CASSLVGQKETQYF.

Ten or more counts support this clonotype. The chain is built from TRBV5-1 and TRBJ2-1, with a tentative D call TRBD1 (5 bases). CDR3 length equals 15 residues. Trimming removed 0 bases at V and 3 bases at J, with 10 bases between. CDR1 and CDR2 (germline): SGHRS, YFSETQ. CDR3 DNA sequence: TGCGCCAGCAGCTTGGCCCAGGGTGGCTACAATGAGCAGTTCTTC. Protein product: CASSLAQGGYNEQFF.

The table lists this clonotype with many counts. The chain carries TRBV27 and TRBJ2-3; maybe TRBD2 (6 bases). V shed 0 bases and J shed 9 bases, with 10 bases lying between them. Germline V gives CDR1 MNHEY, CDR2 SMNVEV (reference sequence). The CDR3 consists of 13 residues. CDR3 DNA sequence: TGTGCCAGCAGTTTATCGGGGGACTCCACGCAGTATTTT. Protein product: CASSLSGDSTQYF.

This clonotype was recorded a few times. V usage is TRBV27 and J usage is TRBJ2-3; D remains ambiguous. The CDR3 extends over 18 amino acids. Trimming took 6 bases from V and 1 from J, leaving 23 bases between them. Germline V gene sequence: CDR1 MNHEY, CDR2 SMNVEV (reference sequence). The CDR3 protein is CASSTTIQDWAGTDTQYF. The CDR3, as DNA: TGTGCCAGCAGCACCACTATTCAAGACTGGGCGGGCACAGATACGCAGTATTTT.

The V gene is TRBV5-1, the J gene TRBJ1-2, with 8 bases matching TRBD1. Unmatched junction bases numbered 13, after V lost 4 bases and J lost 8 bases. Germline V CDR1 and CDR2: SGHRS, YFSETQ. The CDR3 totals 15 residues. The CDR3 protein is CASSTDPDRGKGYTF. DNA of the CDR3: TGCGCCAGCAGCACCGACCCCGACAGGGGAAAAGGCTACACCTTC.

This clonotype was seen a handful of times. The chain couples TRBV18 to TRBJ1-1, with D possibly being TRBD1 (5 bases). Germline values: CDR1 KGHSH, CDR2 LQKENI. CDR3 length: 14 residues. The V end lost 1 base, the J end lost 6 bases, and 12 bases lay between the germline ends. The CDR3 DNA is TGTGCCAGCTCACCACGGGGGTGGGGCGCTGAAGCTTTCTTT. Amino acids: CASSPRGWGAEAFF.

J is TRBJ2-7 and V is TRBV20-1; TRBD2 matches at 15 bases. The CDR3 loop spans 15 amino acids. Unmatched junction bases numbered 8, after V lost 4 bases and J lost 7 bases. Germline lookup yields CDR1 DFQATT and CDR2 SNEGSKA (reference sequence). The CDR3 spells CSATKPGLAGGEQYF. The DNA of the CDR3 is TGCAGTGCTACAAAACCGGGACTAGCGGGAGGAGAGCAGTACTTC.

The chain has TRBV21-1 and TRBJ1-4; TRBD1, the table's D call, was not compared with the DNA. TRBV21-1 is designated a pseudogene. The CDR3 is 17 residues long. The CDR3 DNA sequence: TGTGCCAGCAGCATACAGGGTGCGGTCGCAACTAATGAAAAACTGTTTTTT. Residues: CASSIQGAVATNEKLFF.

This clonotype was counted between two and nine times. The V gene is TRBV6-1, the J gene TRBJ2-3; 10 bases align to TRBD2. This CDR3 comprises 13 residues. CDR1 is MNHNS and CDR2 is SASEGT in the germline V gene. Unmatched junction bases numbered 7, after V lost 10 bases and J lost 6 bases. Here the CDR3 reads CATSGRAYDTQYF. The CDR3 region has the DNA TGTGCCACCAGCGGGAGGGCCTACGATACGCAGTATTTT.

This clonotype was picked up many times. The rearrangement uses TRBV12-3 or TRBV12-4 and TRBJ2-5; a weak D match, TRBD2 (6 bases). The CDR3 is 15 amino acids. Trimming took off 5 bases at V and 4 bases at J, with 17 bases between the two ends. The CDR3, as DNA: TGTGCCAGCAGTCCAGACATAGCGGTGGGAGAGACCCAGTACTTC. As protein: CASSPDIAVGETQYF.

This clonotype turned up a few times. CDR3 in amino acids: CAISKSDTGELFF. CDR3 DNA sequence: TGTGCCATCAGCAAATCTGACACCGGGGAGCTGTTTTTT. The rearrangement links TRBV10-3 to TRBJ2-2; no definite D call. The CDR3 totals 13 residues. V lost 6 bases and J 3 bases, leaving 8 bases between the germline ends. Germline CDR1 ENHRY, CDR2 SYGVKD.

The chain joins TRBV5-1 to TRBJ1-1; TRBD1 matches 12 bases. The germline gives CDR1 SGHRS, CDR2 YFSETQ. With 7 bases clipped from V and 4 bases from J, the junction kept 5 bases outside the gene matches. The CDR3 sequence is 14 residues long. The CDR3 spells CASWGQGAGTEAFF. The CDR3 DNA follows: TGCGCCAGCTGGGGACAGGGGGCCGGCACTGAAGCTTTCTTT.

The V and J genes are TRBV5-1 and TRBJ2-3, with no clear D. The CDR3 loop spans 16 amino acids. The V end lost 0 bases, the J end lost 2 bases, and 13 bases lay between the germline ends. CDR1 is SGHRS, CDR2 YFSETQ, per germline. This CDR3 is CASSLEGGGSTDTQYF. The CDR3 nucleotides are TGCGCCAGCAGCTTGGAGGGCGGTGGATCCACAGATACGCAGTATTTT. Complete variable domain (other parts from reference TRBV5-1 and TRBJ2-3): KAGVTQTPRYLIKTRGQQVTLSCSPISGHRSVSWYQQTPGQGLQFLFEYFSETQRNKGNFPGRFSGRQFSNSRSEMNVSTLELGDSALYLCASSLEGGGSTDTQYFGPGTRLTVL.

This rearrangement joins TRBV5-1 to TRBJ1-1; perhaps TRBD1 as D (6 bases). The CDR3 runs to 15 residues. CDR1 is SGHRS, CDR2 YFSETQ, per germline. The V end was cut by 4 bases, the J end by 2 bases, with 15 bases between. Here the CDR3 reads CASSPVSRGNTEAFF. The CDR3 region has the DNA TGCGCCAGCAGCCCGGTTAGCAGGGGCAACACTGAAGCTTTCTTT.